This entry describes one TCR beta chain. As yet, its antigen is unknown. The data were produced by immunoSEQ multiplex PCR, yet TCRdb's version contains in-frame clones alone and is incomplete. This table has approximately 160,000 clones, more than 80% appearing once. This entry comes from a study of cytomegalovirus exposure and HLA in healthy donors. Overall study: The 110 or so validation repertoires used a platform that matched the one used for the approximately 690 first-cohort repertoires, as a later analysis reported. General study findings and limits: Clusters of TCRs from the first cohort tended to co-occur in the roughly 120 validation repertoires (as a later analysis found). Reported performance of the classifier showed diagnosis of cytomegalovirus status with high specificity and sensitivity.

Input material: PBMCs. The TCR was taken from a woman under 30 in good health and CMV-seropositive.

CDR3 in DNA: TGTGCCAGCAGTTTATCGCCCCTAAACGAGCAGTACTTC. Protein sequence: CASSLSPLNEQYF. This sequence joins TRBV27 and TRBJ2-7; D unclear. V was pared by 0 bases and J by 5 bases, with 8 bases between. This CDR3 is 13 amino acids long. The V gene's germline CDR1 is MNHEY and CDR2 SMNVEV (reference sequence).